This T cell receptor beta chain was found in a study of shared clonotypes between healthy human individuals. Donors comprised only Caucasian adults living in Nashville, Tennessee. TCRdb keeps only in-frame clones here, not all; method: immunoSEQ multiplex PCR. The table records more than 200,000 clones, 65% to 70% of them present only once. The CDR3 extends over 15 amino acids. V lost 5 bases and J lost 4, with 15 bases in between. The V gene's germline CDR1 is SGHVS and CDR2 FQNEAQ. The TCR comes from a young man in good health. The sequenced sample was memory CD4+ T cells sorted from blood. Subset of the sample: CD45RA-negative fraction. The V gene is TRBV7-8, the J gene TRBJ2-1; D not certain. The CDR3 here is CASSQGPRSYNEQFF. The DNA for the CDR3 is TGTGCCAGCAGCCAAGGACCTCGGTCTTACAATGAGCAGTTCTTC.